The subject of this entry is one T cell receptor beta chain. Antigen unknown. The data stem from a study of PD-1 blockade in classical Hodgkin lymphoma. Study-level results: At C4D1, TCR diversity had climbed significantly for CD4+ cells, though not for CD8+ cells. A reduction in baseline TCR diversity was reportedly seen in newly diagnosed patients relative to healthy donors.

Every patient was affected by relapse after autologous stem cell transplantation, while exposure to brentuximab vedotin was not uniform. Sequenced by immunoSEQ multiplex PCR; TCRdb stores in-frame clones only, minus some. The sample has some 62,000 clones, more than 70% seen once; the top ten hold under 15%. The germline V gene encodes CDR1 SGDLS and CDR2 YYNGEE. CDR3 length: 12 residues. Trimming left V 1 base short and J 8 bases short, with 6 bases between. This clonotype was obtained from a human donor with classical Hodgkin lymphoma. The sample was peripheral blood mononuclear cells (PBMCs), taken at baseline. The V gene is TRBV9, the J gene TRBJ1-4; D unresolved. The CDR3 reads CASSVNGEKLFF. As DNA, the CDR3 is TGTGCCAGCAGCGTAAACGGGGAAAAACTGTTTTTT.